This T cell receptor (beta chain) emerged from a study of Ad26.COV2.S vaccination and SARS-CoV-2 variants (dated by TCRdb to the early 2020s). For the study in its entirety: Vaccine-arm donors came from COV1001, a multicentre, randomized, double-blind, placebo-controlled phase I-IIa trial of Ad26.COV2.S in healthy adults. Participants in the trial were split at random into five groups of five each, receiving low-dose or high-dose Ad26.COV2.S once or twice, or else placebo on both occasions. Ad26.COV2.S was administered intramuscularly at a dose of 5x10^10 or 1x10^11 viral particles, either as one shot or as two shots given 56 days apart. Throughout the experiments and outcome assessment, investigators stayed blinded to trial group allocation. The specificity and breadth of SARS-CoV-2-reactive T cell receptors after Ad26.COV2.S vaccination were assessed by TCRbeta repertoire sequencing. A total of about 30 samples were included in the TCR-sequenced set, comprising roughly 20 Ad26.COV2.S vaccine recipients, 5 placebo recipients and 8 SARS-CoV-2 convalescent individuals. The study at large found these results: Vaccine and placebo recipients had comparable non-spike TCR breadth, which fits with the vaccine containing only spike. Higher spike-specific TCR breadth was observed in Ad26.COV2.S recipients than in placebo recipients (P = 0.0014). The study lacked the statistical power to compare responses across vaccine doses or regimens. After vaccination, substantial breadth of spike-specific CD8+ and CD4+ T cell responses was reported. The authors noted that the TCR breadth and depth analyses may have underestimated total T cell responses.

CDR1 LGHNT and CDR2 FRNRAP are derived from the germline V gene. Including cysteine and phenylalanine, the CDR3 has 18 amino acids. Only the CDR3 DNA stays, 54 bases, in frame from base 1. The V end gives up 4 bases and the J end 3 bases, leaving 12 bases in the junction not matched to a gene. The sample's treatment or condition, from its label and the paper: 15 to 20 received Ad26.COV2.S at low or high dose, single or two shots; 5 received placebo; per-sample allocation not given. Repertoires of vaccine and placebo recipients were sequenced from samples taken on day 63 after the first injection. Cohort 1b enrolled roughly 25 adults aged 18-55 years at a single site in Boston, USA, between 29 July and 7 August 2020. Ad26.COV2.S was a replication-incompetent adenovirus type 26 vector that expressed a prefusion-stabilized SARS-CoV-2 spike protein derived from the original Wuhan strain. TCRbeta CDR3 regions were sequenced with the immunoSEQ Assay. After extraction, genomic DNA underwent amplification by bias-controlled multiplex PCR, followed by high-throughput sequencing. The paper's data handling went like this. To quantify the absolute abundance of every unique TCRbeta CDR3 region, sequences were collapsed and filtered. T cell fraction was estimated by normalizing TCRbeta template counts to usable DNA, with usable DNA measured through amplification of reference genes found in all nucleated cells. Repertoire TCRs were annotated as SARS-CoV-2-specific when V gene, CDR3 amino acid sequence and J gene were exactly matched to a known reactive TCR set. The reference SARS-CoV-2 TCR set came from MIRA and was filtered for enrichment in COVID-19-positive ImmuneCODE repertoires, removing public or cross-reactive TCRs. Using the MIRA antigens, annotated TCRs were further analysed by specific ORF or by position within an ORF. Depth was the summed frequency of annotated unique rearrangements, while breadth was defined as annotated unique rearrangements over total unique productive rearrangements. Two-sided Wilcoxon rank-sum tests were used to compare TCR breadth between groups. TCRdb's version of the immuneACCESS table is confined to in-frame rearrangements and falls short of the full clone set. An unresolved V gene accounts for under half of the shortfall where checked; the remainder is of unknown origin. Clone size and the V and J calls come from that table; the DNA yielded D and trimming. The table for this sample lists about 440,000 clones; roughly 88% of them were counted only once. The top ten clonotypes cover approximately 4.3% of the sample.

Remarks on this clone: Its binding antigen is unknown. Per-nucleotide qualities are absent, and no much larger clonotype sits a single base away.

The V and J segments used are TRBV12-5 and TRBJ2-2; 9 bases in between match TRBD1. This TCR came from a person aged 18-65 years who received the Ad26.COV2.S COVID-19 vaccine or a placebo. The sequences come from peripheral blood, collected in a trial of Ad26.COV2.S vaccine versus placebo. This receptor has the CDR3 CASGSGNRGRYYTGELFF. The base sequence is TGTGCTAGTGGTTCGGGAAACAGGGGGCGTTATTACACCGGGGAGCTGTTTTTT.